Sequencing of this TCR beta chain was carried out in a study of T cell responses to AZD1222 COVID-19 vaccine. Broader study findings: Spike-specific TCR breadth and depth both grew after two AZD1222 doses.

The table lists this clone with a count of one. Its antigen is currently unknown. The CDR3 length is 15 residues. V gave up 0 bases and J gave up 0 bases, with 7 bases separating them. Per germline, CDR1 MNHNY and CDR2 SVGAGI (reference sequence). The protocol was immunoSEQ multiplex PCR, while the TCRdb copy is restricted to in-frame clones and leaves out a portion. The sample shows tens of thousands of clones, 80% of them seen only once. The starting material was peripheral blood, obtained 28 days after the second AZD1222 dose. The clonotype comes from an adult who received the AZD1222 COVID-19 vaccine. The rearrangement links TRBV6-6 to TRBJ2-3; a possible D gene is TRBD1 (6 bases). The CDR3 DNA is TGTGCCAGCAGTTACTCGGGACACAGCACAGATACGCAGTATTTT. Translated: CASSYSGHSTDTQYF.